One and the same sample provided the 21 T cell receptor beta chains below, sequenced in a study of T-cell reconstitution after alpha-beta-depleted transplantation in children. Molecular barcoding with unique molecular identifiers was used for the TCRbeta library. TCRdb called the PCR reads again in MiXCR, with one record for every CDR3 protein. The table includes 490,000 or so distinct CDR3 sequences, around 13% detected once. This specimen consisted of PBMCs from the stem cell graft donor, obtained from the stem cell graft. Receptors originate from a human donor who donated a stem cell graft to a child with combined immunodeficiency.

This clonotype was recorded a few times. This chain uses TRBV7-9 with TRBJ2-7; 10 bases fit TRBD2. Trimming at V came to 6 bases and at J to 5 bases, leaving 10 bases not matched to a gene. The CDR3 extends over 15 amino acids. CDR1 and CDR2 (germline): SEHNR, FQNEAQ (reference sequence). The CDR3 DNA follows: TGTGCCAGCAGAGACGTCGGGACTAGCGTCCACGAGCAGTACTTC. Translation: CASRDVGTSVHEQYF.

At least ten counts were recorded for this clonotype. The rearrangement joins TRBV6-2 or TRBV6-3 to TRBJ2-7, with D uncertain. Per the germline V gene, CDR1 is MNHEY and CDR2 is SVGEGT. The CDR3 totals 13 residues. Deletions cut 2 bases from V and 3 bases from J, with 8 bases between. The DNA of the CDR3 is TGTGCCAGCAGTTACGGAACCTACTACGAGCAGTACTTC. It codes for CASSYGTYYEQYF.

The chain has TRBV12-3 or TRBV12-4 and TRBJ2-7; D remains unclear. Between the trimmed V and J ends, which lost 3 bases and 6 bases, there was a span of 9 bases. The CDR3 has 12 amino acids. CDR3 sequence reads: CASSFLLGEQYF. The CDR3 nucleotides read TGTGCCAGCAGTTTCCTTTTGGGCGAGCAGTACTTC.

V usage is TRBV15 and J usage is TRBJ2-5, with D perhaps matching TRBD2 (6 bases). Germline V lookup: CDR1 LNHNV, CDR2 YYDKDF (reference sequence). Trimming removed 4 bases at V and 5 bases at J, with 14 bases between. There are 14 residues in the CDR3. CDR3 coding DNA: TGTGCCACCAGCACCGGGGGAGGAGACGAGACCCAGTACTTC. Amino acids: CATSTGGGDETQYF.

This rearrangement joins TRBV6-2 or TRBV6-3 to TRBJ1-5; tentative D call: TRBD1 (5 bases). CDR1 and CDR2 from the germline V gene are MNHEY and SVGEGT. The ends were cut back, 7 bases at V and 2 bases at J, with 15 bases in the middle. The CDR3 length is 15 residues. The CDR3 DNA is TGTGCCAGCAATATCCAGGGAATCGGCAATCAGCCCCAGCATTTT. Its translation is CASNIQGIGNQPQHF.

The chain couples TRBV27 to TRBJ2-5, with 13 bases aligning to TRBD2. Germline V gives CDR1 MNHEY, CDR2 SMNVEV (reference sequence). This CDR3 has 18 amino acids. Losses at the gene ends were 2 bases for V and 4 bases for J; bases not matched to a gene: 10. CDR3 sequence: CASSLGGRGLAGTETQYF. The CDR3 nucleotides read TGTGCCAGCAGTTTAGGGGGTCGGGGACTAGCGGGAACAGAGACCCAGTACTTC.

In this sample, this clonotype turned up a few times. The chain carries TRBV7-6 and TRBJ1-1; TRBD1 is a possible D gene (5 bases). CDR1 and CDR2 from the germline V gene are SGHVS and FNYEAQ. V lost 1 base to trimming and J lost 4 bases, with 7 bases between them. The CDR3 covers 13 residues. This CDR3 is CASSLGDGTEAFF. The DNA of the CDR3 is TGTGCCAGCAGCTTAGGGGACGGCACTGAAGCTTTCTTT. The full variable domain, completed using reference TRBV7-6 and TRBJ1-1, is GAGVSQSPRYKVTKRGQDVALRCDPISGHVSLYWYRQALGQGPEFLTYFNYEAQQDKSGLPNDRFSAERPEGSISTLTIQRTEQRDSAMYRCASSLGDGTEAFFGQGTRLTVV.

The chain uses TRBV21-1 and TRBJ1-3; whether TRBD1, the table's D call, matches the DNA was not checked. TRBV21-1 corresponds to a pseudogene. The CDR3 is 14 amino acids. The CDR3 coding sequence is TGTGCCAGCAGCGCGCCGGGACAAGGAAACACCATATATTTT. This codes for CASSAPGQGNTIYF.

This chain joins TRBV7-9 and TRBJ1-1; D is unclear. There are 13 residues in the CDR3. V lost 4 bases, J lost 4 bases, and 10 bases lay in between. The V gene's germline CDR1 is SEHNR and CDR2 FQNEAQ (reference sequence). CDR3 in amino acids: CASSYTESTEAFF. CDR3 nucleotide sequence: TGTGCCAGCAGCTATACAGAGAGCACTGAAGCTTTCTTT.

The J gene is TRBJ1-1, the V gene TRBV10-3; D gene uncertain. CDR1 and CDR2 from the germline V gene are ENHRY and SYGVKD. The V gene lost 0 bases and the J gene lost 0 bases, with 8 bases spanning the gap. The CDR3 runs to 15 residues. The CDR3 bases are TGTGCCATCAGTGAGTCTGCCTACATGAACACTGAAGCTTTCTTT. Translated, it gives CAISESAYMNTEAFF.

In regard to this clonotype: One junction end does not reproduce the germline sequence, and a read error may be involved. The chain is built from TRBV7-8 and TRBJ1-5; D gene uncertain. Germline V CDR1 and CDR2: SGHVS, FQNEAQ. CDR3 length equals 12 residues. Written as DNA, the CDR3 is TGTGCCAGCAGCCGTTTGGATCAGCCCCATCATTTT. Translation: CASSRLDQPHHF. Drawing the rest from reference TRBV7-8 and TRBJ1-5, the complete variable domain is GAGVSQSPRYKVAKRGQDVALRCDPISGHVSLFWYQQALGQGPEFLTYFQNEAQLDKSGLPSDRFFAERPEGSVSTLKIQRTQQEDSAVYLCASSRLDQPHHFGDGTRLSIL.

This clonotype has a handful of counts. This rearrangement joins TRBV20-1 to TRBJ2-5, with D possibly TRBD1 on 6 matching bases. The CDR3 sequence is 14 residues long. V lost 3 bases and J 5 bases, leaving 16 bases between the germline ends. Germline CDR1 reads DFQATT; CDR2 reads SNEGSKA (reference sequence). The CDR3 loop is CSASLPTGGETQYF. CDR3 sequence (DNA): TGCAGTGCTAGTCTCCCGACAGGTGGGGAGACCCAGTACTTC.

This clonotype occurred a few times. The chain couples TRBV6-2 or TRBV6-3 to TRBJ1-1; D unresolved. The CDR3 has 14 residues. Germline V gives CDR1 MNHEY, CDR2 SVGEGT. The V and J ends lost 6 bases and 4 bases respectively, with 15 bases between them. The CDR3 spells CASSPGWEGTEAFF. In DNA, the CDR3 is TGTGCCAGCAGCCCCGGATGGGAAGGCACTGAAGCTTTCTTT.

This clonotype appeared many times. This CDR3 is CASSLDETDTQYF. The CDR3 DNA reads TGTGCCAGCAGTCTGGACGAGACAGATACGCAGTATTTT. J is TRBJ2-3 and V is TRBV12-3 or TRBV12-4; D gene uncertain. The CDR3 runs 13 residues. Trimming shortened V by 5 bases and J by 3 bases, and 9 bases separated the two germline ends.

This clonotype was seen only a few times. CDR3 DNA: TGCAGTGCTGACACTGGATCTAGCACAGATACGCAGTATTTT. It yields the protein CSADTGSSTDTQYF. V and J are TRBV20-1 and TRBJ2-3; D gene unclear. Trimming removed 5 bases from V and 0 bases from J, with 12 bases in between. The CDR3 extends over 14 amino acids. Germline CDR1 DFQATT, CDR2 SNEGSKA (reference sequence).

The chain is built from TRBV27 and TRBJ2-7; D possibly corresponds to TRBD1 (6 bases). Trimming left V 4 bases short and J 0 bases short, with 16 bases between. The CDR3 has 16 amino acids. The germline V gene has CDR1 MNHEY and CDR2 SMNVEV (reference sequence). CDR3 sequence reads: CASSSPLRGSSYEQYF. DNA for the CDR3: TGTGCCAGCAGTTCACCCCTCAGGGGATCCTCCTACGAGCAGTACTTC.

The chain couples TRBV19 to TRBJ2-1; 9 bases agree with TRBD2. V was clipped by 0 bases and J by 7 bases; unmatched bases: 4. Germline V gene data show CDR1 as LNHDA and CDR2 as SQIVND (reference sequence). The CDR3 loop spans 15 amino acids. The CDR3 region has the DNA TGTGCCAGTAGTATAGATCTAGCGGGAAGGAATGAGCAGTTCTTC. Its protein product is CASSIDLAGRNEQFF.

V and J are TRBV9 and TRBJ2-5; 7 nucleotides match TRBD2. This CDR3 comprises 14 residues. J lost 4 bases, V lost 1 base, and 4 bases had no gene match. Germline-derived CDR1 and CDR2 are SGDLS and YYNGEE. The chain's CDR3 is CASSVSRTRETQYF. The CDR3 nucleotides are TGTGCCAGCAGCGTATCTAGGACTAGAGAGACCCAGTACTTC.

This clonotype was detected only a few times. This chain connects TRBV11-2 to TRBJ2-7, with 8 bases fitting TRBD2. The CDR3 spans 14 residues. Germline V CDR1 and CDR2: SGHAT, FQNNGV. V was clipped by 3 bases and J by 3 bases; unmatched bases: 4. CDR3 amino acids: CASSFGTSIYEQYF. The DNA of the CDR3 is TGTGCCAGCAGCTTCGGGACTAGTATCTACGAGCAGTACTTC.

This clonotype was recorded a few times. The CDR3 loop reads CASSPEGGGSDTQYF. The CDR3, as DNA: TGTGCCAGCAGCCCAGAGGGCGGGGGATCAGATACGCAGTATTTT. V and J are TRBV13 and TRBJ2-3; 7 nucleotides match TRBD2. V was pared by 5 bases and J by 4 bases, with 9 bases of the junction left unmatched. The CDR3 sequence is 15 residues long. The germline V gene encodes CDR1 PRHDT and CDR2 FYEKMQ (reference sequence).

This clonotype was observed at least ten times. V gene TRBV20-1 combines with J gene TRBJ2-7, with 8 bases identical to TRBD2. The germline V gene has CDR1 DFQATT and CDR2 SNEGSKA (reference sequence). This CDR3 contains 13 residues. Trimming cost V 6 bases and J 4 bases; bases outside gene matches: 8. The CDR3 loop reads CSASGPGGYEQYF. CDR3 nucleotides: TGCAGTGCGTCGGGACCGGGGGGGTACGAGCAGTACTTC.